The 15 T cell receptor beta chains given below trace back to one sample, sequenced in a study of blood T cell repertoires in COVID-19. Profiling relied on immunoSEQ multiplex PCR, and the TCRdb table lists in-frame clones only, not all of them. The profile shows 150,000 or so clones, around 84% of them singletons. Sample: peripheral blood. The receptors stem from a woman aged 50 to 60 in a cohort sampled during active or convalescent COVID-19.

This chain uses TRBV24-1 with TRBJ2-1; D might be TRBD2 (5 bases). This CDR3 comprises 14 residues. Germline-derived CDR1 and CDR2 are KGHDR and SFDVKD. V was trimmed by 1 base and J by 9 bases, leaving 12 bases between them. The chain's CDR3 is CATSDLYTGIEQFF. The CDR3, as DNA: TGTGCCACCAGTGATTTATACACGGGAATTGAGCAGTTCTTC.

The table lists this clone with a count of one. The chain recombines TRBV30 with TRBJ1-6, with 10 bases that match TRBD1. CDR1 and CDR2 (germline): GTSNPN, SVGIG (reference sequence). V was pared by 2 bases and J by 10 bases, with 8 bases of the junction left unmatched. This CDR3 contains 15 residues. The CDR3 loop reads CAWSSPGTGESPLHF. The DNA of the CDR3 is TGTGCCTGGAGTTCACCCGGGACAGGGGAGTCACCCCTCCACTTT.

V usage is TRBV30 and J usage is TRBJ2-2; 7 bases align to TRBD1. This CDR3 is 13 amino acids long. The J segment lost 4 bases and the V segment lost 3 bases, leaving 2 bases of the junction unmatched. Germline V gene data show CDR1 as GTSNPN and CDR2 as SVGIG (reference sequence). The CDR3 DNA follows: TGTGCCTGGAGGGGACAGATCACCGGGGAGCTGTTTTTT. Translating gives CAWRGQITGELFF.

The genes are TRBV7-2 and TRBJ2-5; 8 bases fit TRBD2. The germline gives CDR1 SGHTA, CDR2 FQGNSA. CDR3 length: 15 residues. V was clipped by 8 bases and J by 9 bases; unmatched bases: 17. CDR3 sequence reads: CASRPRGGAPGAQYF. The CDR3 coding sequence is TGTGCCAGCCGGCCCCGGGGGGGTGCACCGGGGGCCCAGTACTTC.

This chain joins TRBV6-2 or TRBV6-3 and TRBJ2-7, with 11 bases matching TRBD1. The CDR3 spans 16 residues. CDR1 and CDR2 (germline): MNHEY, SVGEGT. V was clipped by 5 bases and J by 4 bases; unmatched bases: 10. CDR3 sequence (DNA): TGTGCCAGCAGTGACAACACCGGGACAGGGGGTTACGAGCAGTACTTC. It yields the protein CASSDNTGTGGYEQYF.

This chain links TRBV18 with TRBJ1-1, with a weak D call TRBD1 (6 bases). CDR1 and CDR2 (germline): KGHSH, LQKENI. Trimming took off 1 base at V and 5 bases at J, with 11 bases between the two ends. CDR3 length equals 14 residues. CDR3 sequence: CASSPRGHETEAFF. DNA of the CDR3: TGTGCCAGCTCACCACGGGGGCATGAGACTGAAGCTTTCTTT. The full variable domain, its missing parts supplied by reference TRBV18 and TRBJ1-1, is NAGVMQNPRHLVRRRGQEARLRCSPMKGHSHVYWYRQLPEEGLKFMVYLQKENIIDESGMPKERFSAEFPKEGPSILRIQQVVRGDSAAYFCASSPRGHETEAFFGQGTRLTVV.

In its sample, this clone was seen a few times. CDR3: CATTPDISNQPQHF. CDR3 DNA: TGTGCCACCACCCCGGACATAAGCAATCAGCCCCAGCATTTT. V gene TRBV10-3 combines with J gene TRBJ1-5, with D perhaps matching TRBD1 (5 bases). Trimming removed 10 bases at V and 1 base at J, with 14 bases between. CDR1 is ENHRY, CDR2 SYGVKD, per germline. CDR3 size: 14 residues.

The chain employs TRBV18 and TRBJ2-3; 10 positions match TRBD1. With V trimmed by 3 bases and J by 3 bases, 6 bases remained unmatched. Germline assignment: CDR1 KGHSH and CDR2 LQKENI. This CDR3 is built from 16 residues. The CDR3 is CASSPQTGGQTDTQYF. DNA of the CDR3: TGTGCCAGCTCACCCCAGACAGGGGGCCAGACAGATACGCAGTATTTT.

V is TRBV4-3 and J is TRBJ1-2; D possibly corresponds to TRBD1 (5 bases). Germline-derived CDR1 and CDR2 are LGHNA and YSLEER. Trimming left V 3 bases short and J 5 bases short, with 19 bases between. The CDR3 has 16 amino acids. CDR3 region: CASSQAWTDIGYGYTF. CDR3 in DNA: TGCGCCAGCAGCCAGGCATGGACGGACATCGGATATGGCTACACCTTC.

This chain's CDR3 is CASGTGNSPLHF. The CDR3 DNA sequence: TGTGCCAGCGGGACAGGCAATTCACCCCTCCACTTT. The V and J genes are TRBV12-3 or TRBV12-4 and TRBJ1-6; 8 bases map to TRBD1. The length of the CDR3 is 12 residues. Trimming cost V 8 bases and J 7 bases; bases outside gene matches: 1.

The chain couples TRBV30 to TRBJ2-4; D is unresolved. The V gene lost 0 bases and the J gene lost 9 bases, with 12 bases spanning the gap. This CDR3 region has 13 residues. The germline V gene has CDR1 GTSNPN and CDR2 SVGIG (reference sequence). The DNA for the CDR3 is TGTGCCTGGAGTGTACCCGCAGGTAGCATTCAGTACTTC. The encoded protein is CAWSVPAGSIQYF.

The rearrangement links TRBV19 to TRBJ2-1; TRBD2 aligns across 13 bases. The CDR3 consists of 17 residues. The germline V gene has CDR1 LNHDA and CDR2 SQIVND (reference sequence). V was pared by 4 bases and J by 5 bases, with 8 bases of the junction left unmatched. The CDR3 sequence is CASSRTPLAGGHNEQFF. The DNA of the CDR3 is TGTGCCAGTAGTAGAACCCCACTAGCGGGGGGGCACAATGAGCAGTTCTTC. The full variable domain, its missing parts supplied by reference TRBV19 and TRBJ2-1, is DGGITQSPKYLFRKEGQNVTLSCEQNLNHDAMYWYRQDPGQGLRLIYYSQIVNDFQKGDIAEGYSVSREKKESFPLTVTSAQKNPTAFYLCASSRTPLAGGHNEQFFGPGTRLTVL.

The rearrangement joins TRBV5-1 to TRBJ1-1, with 11 bases matching TRBD1. This CDR3 is 17 amino acids long. V was pared by 0 bases and J by 5 bases, with 9 bases of the junction left unmatched. Germline V gene sequence: CDR1 SGHRS, CDR2 YFSETQ. The CDR3 is CASSLANLGQGVTEAFF. The CDR3 bases are TGCGCCAGCAGCTTGGCCAACCTGGGACAGGGGGTAACTGAAGCTTTCTTT.

This chain uses TRBV29-1 with TRBJ1-2; the D gene is possibly TRBD1 (5 bases). Per germline, CDR1 SQVTM and CDR2 ANQGSEA. The CDR3 loop spans 15 amino acids. Trimming took off 6 bases at V and 8 bases at J, with 25 bases between the two ends. The CDR3, as DNA: TGCAGCGTCCGTCCTTGGGGGGGACCTCACGGGGGCTACACCTTC. Protein product: CSVRPWGGPHGGYTF.

The chain joins TRBV3-1 (or the pseudogene TRBV3-2) to TRBJ2-3; 7 bases are shared with TRBD1. J lost 6 bases, V lost 0 bases, and 6 bases had no gene match. The CDR3 contains 15 residues. Per germline, CDR1 LGHDT and CDR2 YNNKEL (reference sequence). The CDR3 nucleotides are TGTGCCAGCAGCCAAGAACAGGGGAAGGGGGATACGCAGTATTTT. The encoded protein is CASSQEQGKGDTQYF.